The clone carrying this T cell receptor beta chain appeared many times. This specimen belongs to a study of regulatory T cells in long-lasting Graves disease. Sample time point: persistent/refractory GD, antithyroid drugs over 5 years with positive TRAb. PBMCs were the source of the RNA used for TCR sequencing. This CDR3 has 14 amino acids. V lost 7 bases and J 1 base, leaving 13 bases between the germline ends. HTBI primers from iRepertoire and Arm-PCR of CDR3 regions yielded the TCR beta libraries. TCRdb passed the multiplex PCR reads through MiXCR, listing each CDR3 protein once. Among around 450,000 distinct CDR3 sequences listed, about a fifth were seen once.

The TCR was taken from a female donor with Graves disease. The V call is TRBV12-3 or TRBV12-4, the J call TRBJ1-1, with TRBD1 as a possible D gene (5 bases). This material consisted of peripheral blood mononuclear cells (PBMCs), taken when the disease was refractory, from a patient treated with antithyroid drugs. The CDR3 reads CASTLQDTNTEAFF. The CDR3 DNA sequence: TGTGCCAGCACCCTTCAGGACACGAACACTGAAGCTTTCTTT.